This T cell receptor beta chain was obtained from a study of T-cell reconstitution after alpha-beta-depleted transplantation in children (TCRdb year 2016). Looking at the study overall: The study quantitatively tracked T-cell immune reconstitution after TCRalphabeta/CD19-depleted allogeneic hematopoietic cell transplantation in children using TCR repertoire profiling. Study-level results and caveats: About two months after transplant, the apparently early recovery of alphabetaT-cell counts reportedly depended on just several hundred clones that had expanded rapidly and came from non-depleted graft cells. In some patients, the high TCRbeta diversity seen at day 60 was put down to recipient T cells and intrathymic progenitors that had survived conditioning. Over subsequent months, a decline in hyperexpanded clone frequencies was noted, and after one year, T-cell counts and TCRbeta diversity were mostly ascribed to newly produced T cells.

The sample's treatment or condition, from its label and the paper: allogeneic hematopoietic cell transplantation with graft depleted of TCRalphabeta T cells and CD19 B cells. The children who served as transplant recipients had been given grafts of TCRalphabeta/CD19-depleted allogeneic hematopoietic cells. As to this clonotype: No cognate antigen has been identified for it. Base qualities are not at hand, and no much larger clone is one base apart.

Sequences SGHAT (CDR1) and FQNNGV (CDR2) are obtained from the germline V gene. V is shortened by 3 bases, J by 9 bases, and the region joining them spans 15 bases. The CDR3 numbers 14 residues from cysteine through phenylalanine. The sequence is cut down to CDR3 DNA, 42 bases in frame from base 1. The library came from PCR. The instrument was an Illumina HiSeq 2500. To normalize quantification of the TCRbeta repertoire, the TCR libraries were built with molecular barcoding that relied on unique molecular identifiers. In TCRdb, the public reads were trimmed at Q25 with fastp and aligned with MiXCR, with productive beta chains retained. Rows with a matching CDR3 protein are joined into one entry that keeps the most common DNA and genes. The sample includes under 850,000 distinct CDR3 sequences, with 10% to 15% observed a single time. The ten largest make up 0.79% of the sample.

This clonotype was sampled from a girl aged 2 to 10 with congenital amegakaryocytic thrombocytopenia, due to receive a stem cell transplant. The sequence is built from TRBV11-2 and TRBJ2-1; the D gene is possibly TRBD1, with 6 bases matching. Sequences were derived from PBMCs, sampled before TCRalphabeta/CD19-depleted stem cell transplant. At the DNA level, the sequence is TGTGCCAGCAGCTTGTCACGGTTGGGGGCTGAGCAGTTCTTC. Its translation is CASSLSRLGAEQFF.